The next 4 T cell receptor beta chains were all read from a single sample in a study of tumour-infiltrating T cells in Burkitt lymphoma (dated by TCRdb to 2018 to 2021). To prepare the library, the immunoSEQ multiplex PCR assay was applied. What TCRdb holds here is the immuneACCESS table cut down to in-frame rearrangements. Part of the clones is not present; checked against another copy, under half of the missing clones reflect an unresolved V gene, and the others are unexplained. The sample records some 15,000 clones, about 30% of which are singletons. Under 7.5% of the sample is taken by the ten largest. Sequencing was carried out using tumor tissue. These receptors were obtained from a human donor with diffuse large B-cell lymphoma.

V usage is TRBV5-1 and J usage is TRBJ2-5; D is unresolved. Germline values: CDR1 SGHRS, CDR2 YFSETQ. CDR3 size: 14 residues. Between the trimmed V and J ends, which lost 4 bases and 5 bases, there was a span of 15 bases. CDR3 sequence reads: CASSLDPGSETQYF. The CDR3 DNA sequence: TGCGCCAGCAGCCTCGATCCGGGTTCCGAGACCCAGTACTTC.

The chain recombines TRBV6-1 with TRBJ1-5; 9 bases align to TRBD1. The germline V gene has CDR1 MNHNS and CDR2 SASEGT. The CDR3 runs 14 residues. V dropped 6 bases and J dropped 6; count of bases not matched to a gene: 6. For the CDR3, the DNA is TGTGCCAGCAGCGTACAGGGGGCGGTTCAGCCCCAGCATTTT. Its translation is CASSVQGAVQPQHF.

The chain couples TRBV4-1 to TRBJ2-1; D is perhaps TRBD2 (6 bases). Trimming removed 0 bases from V and 0 bases from J, with 12 bases in between. Germline loops: CDR1 MGHRA, CDR2 YSYEKL. CDR3 length: 17 amino acids. The CDR3 DNA sequence: TGCGCCAGCAGCCAAGACTTGGCGGGAAGCTCCTACAATGAGCAGTTCTTC. It yields the protein CASSQDLAGSSYNEQFF.

This clone has just a few counts. The V and J genes are TRBV11-3 and TRBJ2-7, with TRBD2 identical over 16 bases. This CDR3 spans 16 amino acids. The germline V gene encodes CDR1 SGHNT and CDR2 YENEEA. Trimming removed 4 bases from V and 6 bases from J; junction bases left unmatched: 6. The CDR3, as DNA: TGTGCCAGCAGCTCCGGGACTAGCGGGAGGGCCGTCGAGCAGTACTTC. This codes for CASSSGTSGRAVEQYF.